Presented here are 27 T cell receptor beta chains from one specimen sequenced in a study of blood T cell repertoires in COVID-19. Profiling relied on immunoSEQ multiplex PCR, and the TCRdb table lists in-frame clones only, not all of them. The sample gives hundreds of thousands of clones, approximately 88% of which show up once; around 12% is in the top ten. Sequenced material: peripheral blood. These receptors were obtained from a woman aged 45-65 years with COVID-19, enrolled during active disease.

The CDR3 here is CASSAQGVGNQPQHF. The CDR3 nucleotides read TGTGCCAGCAGCGCACAGGGGGTCGGTAATCAGCCCCAGCATTTT. The chain uses TRBV7-9 and TRBJ1-5; 8 nucleotides match TRBD1. The germline CDR1 and CDR2 sequences are SEHNR and FQNEAQ (reference sequence). The length of the CDR3 is 15 residues. The V and J ends lost 5 bases and 4 bases, in that order; junction bases with no gene match: 7.

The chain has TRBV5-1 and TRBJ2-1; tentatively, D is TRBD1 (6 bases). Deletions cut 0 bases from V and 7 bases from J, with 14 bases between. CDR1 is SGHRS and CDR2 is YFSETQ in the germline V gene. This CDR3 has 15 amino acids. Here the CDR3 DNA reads TGCGCCAGCAGCTTGGGGCAGGGGACGAAGAATGAGCAGTTCTTC. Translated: CASSLGQGTKNEQFF.

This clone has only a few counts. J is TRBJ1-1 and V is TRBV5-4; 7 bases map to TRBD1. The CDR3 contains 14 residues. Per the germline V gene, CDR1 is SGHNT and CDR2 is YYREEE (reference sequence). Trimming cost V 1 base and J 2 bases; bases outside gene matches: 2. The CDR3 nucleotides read TGTGCCAGCAGCTTGCGAGGGGGCAACACTGAAGCTTTCTTT. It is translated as CASSLRGGNTEAFF.

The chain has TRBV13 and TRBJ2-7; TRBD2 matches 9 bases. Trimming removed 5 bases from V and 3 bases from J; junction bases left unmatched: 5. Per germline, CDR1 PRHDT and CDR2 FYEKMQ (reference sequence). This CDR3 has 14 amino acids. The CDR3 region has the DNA TGTGCCAGCAGCCCGACTAGCGGAATCTACGAGCAGTACTTC. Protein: CASSPTSGIYEQYF.

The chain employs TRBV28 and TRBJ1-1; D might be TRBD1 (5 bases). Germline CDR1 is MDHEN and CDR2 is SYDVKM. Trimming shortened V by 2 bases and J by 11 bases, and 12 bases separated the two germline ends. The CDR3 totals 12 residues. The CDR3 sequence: CASSLGSGYAFF. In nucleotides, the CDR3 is TGTGCCAGCAGTTTAGGGTCAGGGTATGCTTTCTTT.

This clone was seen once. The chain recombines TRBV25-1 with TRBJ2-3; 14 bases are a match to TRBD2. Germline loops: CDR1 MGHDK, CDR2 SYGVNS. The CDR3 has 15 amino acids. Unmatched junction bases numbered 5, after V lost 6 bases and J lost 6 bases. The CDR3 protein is CASSGLAGGVDTQYF. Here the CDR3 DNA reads TGTGCCAGCAGCGGACTAGCGGGGGGCGTGGATACGCAGTATTTT.

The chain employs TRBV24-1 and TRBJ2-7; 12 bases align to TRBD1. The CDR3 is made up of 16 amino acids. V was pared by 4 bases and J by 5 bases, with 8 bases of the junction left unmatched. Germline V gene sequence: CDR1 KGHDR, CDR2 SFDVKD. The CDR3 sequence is CATSDPGTGGRDEQYF. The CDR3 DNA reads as TGTGCCACCAGTGACCCTGGGACAGGGGGCAGGGACGAGCAGTACTTC.

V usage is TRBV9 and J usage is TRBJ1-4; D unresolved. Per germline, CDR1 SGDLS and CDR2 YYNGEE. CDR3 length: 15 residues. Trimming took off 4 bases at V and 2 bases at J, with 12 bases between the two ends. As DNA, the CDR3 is TGTGCCAGCAGCTTGAGTGGAGACACTAATGAAAAACTGTTTTTT. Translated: CASSLSGDTNEKLFF.

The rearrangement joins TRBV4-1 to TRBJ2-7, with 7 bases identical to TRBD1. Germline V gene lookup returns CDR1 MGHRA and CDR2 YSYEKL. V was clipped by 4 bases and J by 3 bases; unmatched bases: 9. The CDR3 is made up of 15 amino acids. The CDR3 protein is CASSRLPTGIYEQYF. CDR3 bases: TGCGCCAGCAGCCGGTTACCGACAGGGATCTACGAGCAGTACTTC.

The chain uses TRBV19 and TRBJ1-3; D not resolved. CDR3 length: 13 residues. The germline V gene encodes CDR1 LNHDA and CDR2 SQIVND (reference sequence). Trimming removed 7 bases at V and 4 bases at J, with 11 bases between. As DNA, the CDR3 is TGTGCCAGTATGAGGGCGAACGGAAACACCATATATTTT. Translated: CASMRANGNTIYF.

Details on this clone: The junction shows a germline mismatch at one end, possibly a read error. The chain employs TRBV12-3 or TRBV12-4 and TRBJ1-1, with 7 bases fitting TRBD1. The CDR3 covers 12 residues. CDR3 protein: CASSSRTGPTSF. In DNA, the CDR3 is TGTGCCAGCAGTTCCAGGACAGGACCGACATCCTTT.

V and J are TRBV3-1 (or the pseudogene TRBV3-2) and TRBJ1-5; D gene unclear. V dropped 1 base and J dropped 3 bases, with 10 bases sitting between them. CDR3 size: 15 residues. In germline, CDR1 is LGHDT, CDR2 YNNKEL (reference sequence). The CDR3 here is CASSQGRHTNQPQHF. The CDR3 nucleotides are TGTGCCAGCAGCCAAGGGCGGCATACCAATCAGCCCCAGCATTTT.

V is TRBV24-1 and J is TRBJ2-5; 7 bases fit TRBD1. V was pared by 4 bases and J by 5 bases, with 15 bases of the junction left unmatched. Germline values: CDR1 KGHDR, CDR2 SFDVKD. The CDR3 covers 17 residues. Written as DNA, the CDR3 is TGTGCCACCAGTGACCCTTCACCTAAAACAGGGGATGAGACCCAGTACTTC. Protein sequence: CATSDPSPKTGDETQYF.

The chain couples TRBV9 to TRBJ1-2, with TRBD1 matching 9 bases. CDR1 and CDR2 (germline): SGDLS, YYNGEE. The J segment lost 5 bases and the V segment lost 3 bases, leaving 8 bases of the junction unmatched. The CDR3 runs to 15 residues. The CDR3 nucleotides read TGTGCCAGCAGCGCTTCCTTGGGACAGGGTTATGGCTACACCTTC. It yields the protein CASSASLGQGYGYTF.

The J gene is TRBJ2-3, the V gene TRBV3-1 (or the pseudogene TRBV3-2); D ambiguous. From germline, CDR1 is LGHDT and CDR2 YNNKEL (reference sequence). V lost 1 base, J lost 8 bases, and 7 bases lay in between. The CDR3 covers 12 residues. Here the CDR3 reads CASSQVSGTQYF. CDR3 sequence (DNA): TGTGCCAGCAGCCAAGTCTCGGGTACGCAGTATTTT.

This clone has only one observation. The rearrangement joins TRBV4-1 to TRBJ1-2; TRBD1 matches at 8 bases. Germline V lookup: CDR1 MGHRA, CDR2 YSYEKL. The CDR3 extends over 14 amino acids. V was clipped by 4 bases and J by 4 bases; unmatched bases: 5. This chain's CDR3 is CASSPGDRFYGYTF. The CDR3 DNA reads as TGCGCCAGCAGCCCCGGGGACAGGTTCTATGGCTACACCTTC.

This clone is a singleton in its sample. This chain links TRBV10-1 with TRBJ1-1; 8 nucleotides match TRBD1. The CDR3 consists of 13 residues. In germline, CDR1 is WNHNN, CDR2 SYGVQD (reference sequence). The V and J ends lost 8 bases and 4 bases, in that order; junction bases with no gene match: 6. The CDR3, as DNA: TGCGCCAGCCAGAGGACAGGGAGCACTGAAGCTTTCTTT. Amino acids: CASQRTGSTEAFF.

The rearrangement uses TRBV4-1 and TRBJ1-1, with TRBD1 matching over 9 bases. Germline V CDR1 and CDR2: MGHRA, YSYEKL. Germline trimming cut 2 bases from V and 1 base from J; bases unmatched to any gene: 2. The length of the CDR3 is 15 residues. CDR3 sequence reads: CASSQWDRANTEAFF. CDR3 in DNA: TGCGCCAGCAGCCAATGGGACAGGGCGAACACTGAAGCTTTCTTT.

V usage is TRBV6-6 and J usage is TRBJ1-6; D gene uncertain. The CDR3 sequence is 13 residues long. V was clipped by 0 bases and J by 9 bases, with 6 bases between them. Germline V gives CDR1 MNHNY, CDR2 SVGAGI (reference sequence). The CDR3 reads CASSYSPTSPLHF. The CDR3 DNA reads TGTGCCAGCAGTTACTCGCCTACTTCACCCCTCCACTTT.

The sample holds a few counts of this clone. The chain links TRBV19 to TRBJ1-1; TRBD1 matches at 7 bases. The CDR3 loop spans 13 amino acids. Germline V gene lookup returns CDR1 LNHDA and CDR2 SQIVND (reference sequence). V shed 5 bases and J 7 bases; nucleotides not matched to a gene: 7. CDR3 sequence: CASSRTGVHEAFF. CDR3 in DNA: TGTGCCAGTAGTCGCACAGGGGTCCATGAAGCTTTCTTT.

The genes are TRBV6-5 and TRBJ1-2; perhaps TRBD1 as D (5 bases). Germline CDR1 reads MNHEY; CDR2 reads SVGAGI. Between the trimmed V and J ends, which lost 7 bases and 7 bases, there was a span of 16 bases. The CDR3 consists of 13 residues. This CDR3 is CASKEGRVRGYTF. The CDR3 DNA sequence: TGTGCCAGCAAGGAGGGGCGGGTGCGTGGCTACACCTTC.

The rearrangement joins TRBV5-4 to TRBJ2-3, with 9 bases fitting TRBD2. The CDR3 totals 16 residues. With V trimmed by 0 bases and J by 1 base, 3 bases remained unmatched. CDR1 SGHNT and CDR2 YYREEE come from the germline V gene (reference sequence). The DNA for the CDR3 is TGTGCCAGCAGCTTGGCTAGCGGGGTTCGCACAGATACGCAGTATTTT. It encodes CASSLASGVRTDTQYF.

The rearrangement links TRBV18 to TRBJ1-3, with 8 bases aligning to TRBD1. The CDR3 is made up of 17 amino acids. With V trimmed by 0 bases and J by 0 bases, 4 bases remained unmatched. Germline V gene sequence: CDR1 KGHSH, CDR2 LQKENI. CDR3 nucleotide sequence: TGTGCCAGCTCACCACCGGACAGGGCCACCTCTGGAAACACCATATATTTT. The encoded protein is CASSPPDRATSGNTIYF.

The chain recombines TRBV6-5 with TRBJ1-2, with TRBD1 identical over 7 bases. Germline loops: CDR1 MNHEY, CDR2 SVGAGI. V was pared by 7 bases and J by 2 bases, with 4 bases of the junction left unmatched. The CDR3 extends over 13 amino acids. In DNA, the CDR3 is TGTGCCAGCAACCCGACAGGGAACTATGGCTACACCTTC. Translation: CASNPTGNYGYTF.

DNA of the CDR3: TGTGCCAGCAGCTTTGAGCACTCCGCGAACACCGGGGAGCTGTTTTTT. It is translated as CASSFEHSANTGELFF. The rearrangement links TRBV7-9 to TRBJ2-2; no clear D gene. V lost 3 bases to trimming and J lost 0 bases, with 11 bases between them. Germline loops: CDR1 SEHNR, CDR2 FQNEAQ (reference sequence). CDR3 size: 16 residues.

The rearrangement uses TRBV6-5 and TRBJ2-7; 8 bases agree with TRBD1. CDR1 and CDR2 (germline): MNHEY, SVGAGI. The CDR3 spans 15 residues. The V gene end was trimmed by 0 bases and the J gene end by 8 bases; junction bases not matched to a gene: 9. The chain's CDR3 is CASSYSSGAGGKQYF. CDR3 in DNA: TGTGCCAGCAGTTACTCTTCTGGGGCAGGGGGCAAGCAGTACTTC.

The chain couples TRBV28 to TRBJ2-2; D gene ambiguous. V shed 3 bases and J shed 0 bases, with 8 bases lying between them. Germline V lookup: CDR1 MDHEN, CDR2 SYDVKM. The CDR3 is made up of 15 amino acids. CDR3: CASSFGGSNTGELFF. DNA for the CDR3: TGTGCCAGCAGTTTCGGCGGCTCGAACACCGGGGAGCTGTTTTTT.